This entry lists 12 T cell receptor beta chains sequenced from one sample in a study of EBV T-cell therapy then PD-1 blockade in nasopharyngeal carcinoma. Produced via immunoSEQ multiplex PCR; TCRdb's table is partial and in-frame only. This sample has about 17,000 clones; roughly 83% occur once, and the top ten carry less than 30%. As to treatment: AdE1-LMPpoly-expanded autologous EBV-specific T-cell therapy followed by anti-PD-1 nivolumab. These receptors' targets are unknown. This specimen was CD8+ T cells from blood, taken at day 0 from a patient whose treatment included autologous EBV-specific T cells and nivolumab. The receptor set was obtained from a man in his forties or fifties with nasopharyngeal carcinoma.

This sequence joins TRBV19 and TRBJ1-5; D is unclear. The CDR3 has 13 amino acids. V was cut by 3 bases and J by 6 bases, with 9 bases left in between. Germline CDR1 and CDR2: LNHDA and SQIVND (reference sequence). Here the CDR3 reads CASSILGRQPQHF. CDR3 DNA: TGTGCCAGTAGTATTTTGGGTCGTCAGCCCCAGCATTTT.

This chain uses TRBV27 with TRBJ1-1, with a possible D match to TRBD1 (5 bases). V was clipped by 4 bases and J by 4 bases, with 10 bases between them. This CDR3 contains 13 residues. CDR1 and CDR2 from the germline V gene are MNHEY and SMNVEV (reference sequence). The DNA of the CDR3 is TGTGCCAGCAGTTGGGGACCCCCCACTGAAGCTTTCTTT. Translation: CASSWGPPTEAFF.

Only a few counts were recorded for this clone. This rearrangement joins TRBV9 to TRBJ2-7, with D possibly matching TRBD2 (6 bases). The CDR3 spans 15 residues. Germline lookup yields CDR1 SGDLS and CDR2 YYNGEE. V was cut by 4 bases and J by 1 base, with 15 bases left in between. The chain's CDR3 is CASSPSRGSSYEQYF. CDR3 DNA sequence: TGTGCCAGCAGCCCCTCCCGGGGGTCTTCCTACGAGCAGTACTTC.

The CDR3: CARSLKYGTGGAGYGYTF. The CDR3 DNA reads as TGTGCCAGAAGCTTGAAGTACGGGACAGGGGGCGCGGGGTATGGCTACACCTTC. The chain is built from TRBV5-3 and TRBJ1-2; 12 nucleotides align to TRBD1. Being an ORF, TRBV5-3 has a function that is uncertain. This CDR3 is built from 18 residues. Unmatched junction bases numbered 12, after V lost 1 base and J lost 5 bases.

The chain combines TRBV7-6 with TRBJ1-4, with D maybe TRBD1 (5 bases). The CDR3 loop spans 14 amino acids. Germline CDR1 and CDR2: SGHVS and FNYEAQ. Trimming stripped 3 bases from V and 5 bases from J, with 10 bases between. The DNA for the CDR3 is TGTGCCAGCAGCTTGGGGACCTACAATGAAAAACTGTTTTTT. It translates to CASSLGTYNEKLFF.

This chain connects TRBV7-9 to TRBJ2-5; 14 bases agree with TRBD2. The germline V gene encodes CDR1 SEHNR and CDR2 FQNEAQ (reference sequence). Losses at the gene ends were 5 bases for V and 5 bases for J; bases not matched to a gene: 10. This CDR3 region has 17 residues. CDR3 sequence (DNA): TGTGCCAGCAGCCTACCTCGACTAGCGGGGGGGGGCGAGACCCAGTACTTC. Translating it yields CASSLPRLAGGGETQYF. Supplemented by reference TRBV7-9 and TRBJ2-5, the full variable domain reads DTGVSQNPRHKITKRGQNVTFRCDPISEHNRLYWYRQTLGQGPEFLTYFQNEAQLEKSRLLSDRFSAERPKGSFSTLEIQRTEQGDSAMYLCASSLPRLAGGGETQYFGPGTRLLVL.

The chain recombines TRBV7-9 with TRBJ2-7; D is perhaps TRBD1 (6 bases). This CDR3 spans 13 amino acids. Germline CDR1 reads SEHNR; CDR2 reads FQNEAQ (reference sequence). V lost 7 bases to trimming and J lost 2 bases, with 12 bases between them. This CDR3 is CASTAGAPYEQYF. The DNA for the CDR3 is TGTGCCAGCACAGCAGGGGCCCCCTACGAGCAGTACTTC.

The rearrangement uses TRBV4-1 and TRBJ2-1, with TRBD2 as a possible D gene (5 bases). Trimming took 4 bases from V and 4 from J, leaving 8 bases between them. CDR1 is MGHRA, CDR2 YSYEKL, per germline. This CDR3 contains 13 residues. This CDR3 reads CASSRERYNEQFF. The DNA for the CDR3 is TGCGCCAGCAGCCGGGAGCGGTACAATGAGCAGTTCTTC.

The chain has TRBV7-9 and TRBJ2-7; 7 bases agree with TRBD1. Germline values: CDR1 SEHNR, CDR2 FQNEAQ (reference sequence). V trimming: 3 bases; J trimming: 0 bases; junction bases outside the gene matches: 5. The CDR3 has 15 amino acids. CDR3 sequence reads: CASSFSTGLSYEQYF. The CDR3 DNA follows: TGTGCCAGCAGCTTTTCGACAGGGCTCTCCTACGAGCAGTACTTC. Full variable domain (remainder filled in from reference TRBV7-9 and TRBJ2-7): DTGVSQNPRHKITKRGQNVTFRCDPISEHNRLYWYRQTLGQGPEFLTYFQNEAQLEKSRLLSDRFSAERPKGSFSTLEIQRTEQGDSAMYLCASSFSTGLSYEQYFGPGTRLTVT.

V and J are TRBV9 and TRBJ2-7; TRBD1 is a possible D gene (6 bases). The ends were cut back, 4 bases at V and 7 bases at J, with 18 bases in the middle. Germline CDR1 reads SGDLS; CDR2 reads YYNGEE. The CDR3 loop spans 14 amino acids. Here the CDR3 reads CASSPNRGTGEQYF. CDR3 nucleotide sequence: TGTGCCAGCAGCCCCAATAGGGGGACGGGGGAGCAGTACTTC.

The chain recombines TRBV12-3 or TRBV12-4 with TRBJ1-1; TRBD1 might be the D (6 bases). The CDR3 covers 13 residues. V gave up 6 bases and J gave up 1 base, with 9 bases separating them. The CDR3 DNA reads as TGTGCCAGCAGGACGACAGGGAACACTGAAGCTTTCTTT. Protein sequence: CASRTTGNTEAFF.

This clone was counted only a few times. The chain links TRBV15 to TRBJ2-7; D gene unclear. V lost 0 bases and J 3 bases, leaving 6 bases between the germline ends. CDR1 is LNHNV and CDR2 is YYDKDF in the germline V gene (reference sequence). The CDR3 runs 13 residues. The chain's CDR3 is CATSRELVYEQYF. The CDR3 DNA is TGTGCCACCAGCAGAGAATTAGTCTACGAGCAGTACTTC.